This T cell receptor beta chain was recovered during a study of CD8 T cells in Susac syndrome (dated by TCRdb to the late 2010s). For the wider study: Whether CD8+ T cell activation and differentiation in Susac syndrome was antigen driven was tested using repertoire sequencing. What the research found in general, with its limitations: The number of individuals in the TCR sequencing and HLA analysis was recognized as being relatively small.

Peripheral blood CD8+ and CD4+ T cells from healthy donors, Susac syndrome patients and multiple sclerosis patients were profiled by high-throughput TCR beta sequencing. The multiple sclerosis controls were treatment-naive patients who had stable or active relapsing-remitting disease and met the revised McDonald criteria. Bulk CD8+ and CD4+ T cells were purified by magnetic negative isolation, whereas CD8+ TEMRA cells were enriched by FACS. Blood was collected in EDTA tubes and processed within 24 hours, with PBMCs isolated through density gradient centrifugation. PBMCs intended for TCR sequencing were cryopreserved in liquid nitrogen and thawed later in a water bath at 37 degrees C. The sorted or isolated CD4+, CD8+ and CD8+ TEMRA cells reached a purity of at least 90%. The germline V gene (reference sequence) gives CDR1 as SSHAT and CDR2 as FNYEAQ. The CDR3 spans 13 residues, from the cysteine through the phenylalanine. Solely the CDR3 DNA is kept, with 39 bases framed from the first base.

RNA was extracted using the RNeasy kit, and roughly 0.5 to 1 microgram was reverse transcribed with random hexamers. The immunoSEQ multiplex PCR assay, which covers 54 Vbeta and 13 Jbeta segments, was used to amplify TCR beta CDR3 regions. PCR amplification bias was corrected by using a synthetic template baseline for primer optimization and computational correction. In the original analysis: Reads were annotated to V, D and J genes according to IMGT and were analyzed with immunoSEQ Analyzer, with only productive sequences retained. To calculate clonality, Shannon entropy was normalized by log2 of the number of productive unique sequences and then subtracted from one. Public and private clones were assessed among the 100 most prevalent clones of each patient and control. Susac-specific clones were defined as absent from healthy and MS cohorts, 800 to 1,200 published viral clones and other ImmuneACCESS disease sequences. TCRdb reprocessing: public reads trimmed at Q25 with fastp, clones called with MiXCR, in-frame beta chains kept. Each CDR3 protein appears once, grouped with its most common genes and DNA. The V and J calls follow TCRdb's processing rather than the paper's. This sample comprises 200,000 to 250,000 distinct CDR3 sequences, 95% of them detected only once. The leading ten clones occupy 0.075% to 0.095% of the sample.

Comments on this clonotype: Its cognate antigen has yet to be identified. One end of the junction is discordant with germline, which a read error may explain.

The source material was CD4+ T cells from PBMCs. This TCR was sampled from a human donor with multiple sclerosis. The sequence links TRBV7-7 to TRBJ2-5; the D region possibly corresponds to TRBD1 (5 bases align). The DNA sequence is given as TGTGCTAGCAGCTCGAGCAGGGATGCGACCCAGTACTTC. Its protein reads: CASSSSRDATQYF.